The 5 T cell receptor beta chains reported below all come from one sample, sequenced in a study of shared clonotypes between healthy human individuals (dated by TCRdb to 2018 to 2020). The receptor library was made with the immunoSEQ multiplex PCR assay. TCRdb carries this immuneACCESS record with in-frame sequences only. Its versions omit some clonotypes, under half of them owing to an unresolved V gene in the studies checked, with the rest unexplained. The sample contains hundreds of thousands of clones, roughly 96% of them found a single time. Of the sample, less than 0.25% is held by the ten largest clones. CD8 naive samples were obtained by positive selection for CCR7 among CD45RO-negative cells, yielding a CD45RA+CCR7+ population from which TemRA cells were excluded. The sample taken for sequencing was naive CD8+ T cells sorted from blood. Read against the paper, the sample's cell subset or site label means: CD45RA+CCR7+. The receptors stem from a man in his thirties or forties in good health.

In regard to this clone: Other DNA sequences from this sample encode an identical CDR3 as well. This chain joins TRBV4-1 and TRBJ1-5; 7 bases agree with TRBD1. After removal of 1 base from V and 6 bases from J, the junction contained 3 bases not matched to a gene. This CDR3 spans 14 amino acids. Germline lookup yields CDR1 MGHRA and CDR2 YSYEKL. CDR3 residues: CASSQVRGGQPQHF. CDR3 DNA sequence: TGCGCCAGCAGCCAAGTCAGGGGGGGTCAGCCCCAGCATTTT.

The CDR3: CASSGSGGHRHGYTF. The CDR3 bases are TGTGCCAGCAGCGGCTCCGGGGGGCACCGCCATGGCTACACCTTC. The chain carries TRBV5-5 and TRBJ1-2; tentatively, D is TRBD1 (6 bases). The V and J ends lost 4 bases and 6 bases respectively, with 19 bases between them. CDR1 and CDR2 from the germline V gene are SGHKS and YYEKEE (reference sequence). This CDR3 is 15 amino acids long.

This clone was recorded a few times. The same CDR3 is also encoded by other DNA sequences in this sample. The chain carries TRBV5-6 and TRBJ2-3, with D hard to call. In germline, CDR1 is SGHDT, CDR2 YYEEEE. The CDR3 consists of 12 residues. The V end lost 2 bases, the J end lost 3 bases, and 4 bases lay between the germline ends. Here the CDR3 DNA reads TGTGCCAGCAGCTTTGGAACAGATACGCAGTATTTT. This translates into CASSFGTDTQYF.

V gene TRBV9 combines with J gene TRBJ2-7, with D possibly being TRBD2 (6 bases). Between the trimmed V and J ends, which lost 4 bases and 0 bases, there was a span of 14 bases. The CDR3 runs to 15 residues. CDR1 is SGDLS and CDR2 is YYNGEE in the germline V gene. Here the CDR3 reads CASSLSGLDSYEQYF. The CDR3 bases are TGTGCCAGCAGCTTGTCGGGACTCGACTCCTACGAGCAGTACTTC.

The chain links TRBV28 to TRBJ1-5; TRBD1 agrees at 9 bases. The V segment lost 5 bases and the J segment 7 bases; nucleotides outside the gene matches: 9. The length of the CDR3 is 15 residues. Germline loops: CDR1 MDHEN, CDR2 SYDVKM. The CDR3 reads CASSLTGGGRQPQHF. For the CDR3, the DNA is TGTGCCAGCAGTCTCACAGGGGGCGGGCGGCAGCCCCAGCATTTT. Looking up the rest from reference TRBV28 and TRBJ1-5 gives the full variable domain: DVKVTQSSRYLVKRTGEKVFLECVQDMDHENMFWYRQDPGLGLRLIYFSYDVKMKEKGDIPEGYSVSREKKERFSLILESASTNQTSMYLCASSLTGGGRQPQHFGDGTRLSIL.